These 24 T cell receptor beta chains came from one sample sequenced in a study of early T cells in non-severe SARS-CoV-2 infection. From the 5' RACE reads, TCRdb called clonotypes with MiXCR, one entry per CDR3 protein. This sample has fewer than 60,000 distinct CDR3 sequences, with about 9.7% found just once. Sequencing input: whole blood. The receptors come from an adult who was a healthcare worker with PCR-confirmed SARS-CoV-2 infection or an uninfected control (not recorded which).

This clonotype was recorded a few times. The chain links TRBV5-1 to TRBJ2-2; 12 positions match TRBD2. The length of the CDR3 is 21 residues. V lost 5 bases and J lost 1; bases outside the gene matches: 18. Germline V lookup: CDR1 SGHRS, CDR2 YFSETQ. CDR3 sequence (DNA): TGCGCCAGCAGTCGTGAACCCTTCCAACTAGCGGGAGGATGGAACACCGGGGAGCTGTTTTTT. Its translation: CASSREPFQLAGGWNTGELFF.

This clonotype was found many times. This chain joins TRBV12-3 or TRBV12-4 and TRBJ1-2; TRBD1 aligns across 8 bases. J was trimmed by 8 bases and V by 6 bases; bases with no gene match: 8. This CDR3 spans 13 amino acids. For the CDR3, the DNA is TGTGCCAGCAGCCCGACAGGGGCTAGAGGCTACACCTTC. Translated: CASSPTGARGYTF.

The CDR3 region is CASSLSTGIGYEQYF. DNA for the CDR3: TGCGCCAGCAGCTTGTCGACGGGAATAGGCTACGAGCAGTACTTC. The V gene is TRBV5-1, the J gene TRBJ2-7; tentative D call: TRBD2 (5 bases). Germline V lookup: CDR1 SGHRS, CDR2 YFSETQ. V shed 1 base and J shed 3 bases, with 14 bases lying between them. This CDR3 spans 15 amino acids.

The V gene is TRBV9, the J gene TRBJ2-7, with D hard to call. CDR3 length: 13 amino acids. Trimming stripped 0 bases from V and 2 bases from J, with 6 bases between. CDR1 is SGDLS and CDR2 is YYNGEE in the germline V gene. CDR3 in amino acids: CASSVGPPYEQYF. The CDR3, as DNA: TGTGCCAGCAGCGTAGGGCCTCCCTACGAGCAGTACTTC.

This clonotype showed up many times. The rearrangement joins TRBV7-2 to TRBJ2-5; D gene ambiguous. This CDR3 region has 15 residues. The ends were cut back, 3 bases at V and 4 bases at J, with 15 bases in the middle. Germline CDR1 SGHTA, CDR2 FQGNSA. The CDR3 DNA reads TGTGCCAGCAGCTTCAACGGGCTTGTGGGAGAGACCCAGTACTTC. It codes for CASSFNGLVGETQYF.

This clonotype was found many times. The chain couples TRBV11-2 to TRBJ2-1, with TRBD2 matching 9 bases. Germline V gives CDR1 SGHAT, CDR2 FQNNGV. CDR3 length: 17 amino acids. The trim removed 0 bases at V and 9 bases at J, leaving 12 bases unmatched. The CDR3 sequence is CASSLDLAGGPQSEQFF. The CDR3 nucleotides are TGTGCCAGCAGCTTAGATCTGGCGGGAGGGCCTCAGAGTGAGCAGTTCTTC.

In its sample, this clonotype was seen many times. V and J are TRBV19 and TRBJ2-2; D is perhaps TRBD2 (5 bases). CDR1 LNHDA and CDR2 SQIVND come from the germline V gene (reference sequence). The CDR3 covers 13 residues. V was shortened by 7 bases and J by 5 bases, with 11 bases between the two germline ends. The CDR3: CASMATGTGELFF. DNA of the CDR3: TGTGCCAGTATGGCGACGGGAACCGGGGAGCTGTTTTTT.

This clonotype turned up a few times. The chain employs TRBV20-1 and TRBJ2-1; TRBD2 matches 8 bases. The CDR3 has 14 amino acids. From germline, CDR1 is DFQATT and CDR2 SNEGSKA (reference sequence). Losses at the gene ends were 2 bases for V and 5 bases for J; bases not matched to a gene: 5. Here the CDR3 reads CSARPGGRNNEQFF. In DNA, the CDR3 is TGCAGTGCTAGACCGGGAGGGAGGAACAATGAGCAGTTCTTC.

This clonotype was recorded many times. The chain couples TRBV7-8 to TRBJ2-7; no clear D. Germline V gene sequence: CDR1 SGHVS, CDR2 FQNEAQ. The CDR3 runs 14 residues. V lost 1 base and J lost 0, with 7 bases in between. As DNA, the CDR3 is TGTGCCAGCAGCTTAGACAGCTACTCCTACGAGCAGTACTTC. This encodes CASSLDSYSYEQYF.

This clonotype was seen ten or more times. The chain employs TRBV20-1 and TRBJ2-3, with 7 bases aligning to TRBD1. Unmatched junction bases numbered 12, after V lost 8 bases and J lost 4 bases. The CDR3 runs 14 residues. CDR1 DFQATT and CDR2 SNEGSKA come from the germline V gene (reference sequence). CDR3 protein: CSTGQRAGSDTQYF. In nucleotides, the CDR3 is TGCAGTACGGGACAGAGGGCCGGGTCAGATACGCAGTATTTT.

This clonotype was recorded a few times. The J gene is TRBJ2-1, the V gene TRBV11-2, with D possibly TRBD1 on 5 matching bases. Deletions cut 5 bases from V and 12 bases from J, with 17 bases between. The CDR3 contains 13 residues. CDR1 is SGHAT, CDR2 FQNNGV, per germline. CDR3 residues: CASSPQGRPGQFF. The CDR3 DNA sequence: TGTGCCAGCAGCCCCCAGGGCCGGCCTGGGCAGTTCTTC. The variable domain in full, with the rest retrieved from reference TRBV11-2 and TRBJ2-1, is EAGVAQSPRYKIIEKRQSVAFWCNPISGHATLYWYQQILGQGPKLLIQFQNNGVVDDSQLPKDRFSAERLKGVDSTLKIQPAKLEDSAVYLCASSPQGRPGQFFGPGTRLTVL.

In this sample, this clonotype turned up many times. This chain links TRBV19 with TRBJ2-4; D is undetermined. Germline lookup yields CDR1 LNHDA and CDR2 SQIVND (reference sequence). Trimming pared 3 bases from V and 1 base from J, leaving 4 bases between. CDR3 length equals 13 residues. The CDR3 coding sequence is TGTGCCAGTAGTATGGCGGCCAAAAACATTCAGTACTTC. Its protein product is CASSMAAKNIQYF.

This clonotype showed up many times. V and J are TRBV18 and TRBJ2-2; possible D gene TRBD1, 6 bases. Trimming stripped 1 base from V and 3 bases from J, with 15 bases between. The CDR3 loop spans 17 amino acids. Germline V gives CDR1 KGHSH, CDR2 LQKENI. CDR3 protein: CASSPLGQIRDTGELFF. The DNA of the CDR3 is TGTGCCAGCTCACCACTTGGACAGATTCGAGACACCGGGGAGCTGTTTTTT.

This clonotype was found many times. The CDR3 reads CASSLIGETQYF. The DNA of the CDR3 is TGTGCCAGCAGCTTAATTGGTGAGACCCAGTACTTC. The chain couples TRBV7-9 to TRBJ2-5, with no clear D. CDR1 is SEHNR and CDR2 is FQNEAQ in the germline V gene (reference sequence). The length of the CDR3 is 12 residues. The V gene lost 2 bases and the J gene lost 5 bases, with 6 bases spanning the gap.

This clonotype has ten or more counts. The V gene is TRBV11-2, the J gene TRBJ2-3; D gene ambiguous. V was shortened by 5 bases and J by 2 bases, with 17 bases between the two germline ends. Germline V gives CDR1 SGHAT, CDR2 FQNNGV. The CDR3 contains 16 residues. DNA of the CDR3: TGTGCCAGCAGCCGATCCCGGGCAGCAGACACAGATACGCAGTATTTT. As protein: CASSRSRAADTDTQYF. Using reference TRBV11-2 and TRBJ2-3 for the parts outside the CDR3, the full variable domain is EAGVAQSPRYKIIEKRQSVAFWCNPISGHATLYWYQQILGQGPKLLIQFQNNGVVDDSQLPKDRFSAERLKGVDSTLKIQPAKLEDSAVYLCASSRSRAADTDTQYFGPGTRLTVL.

This clonotype has ten or more counts. The rearrangement uses TRBV12-3 or TRBV12-4 and TRBJ2-3, with 10 bases identical to TRBD2. The CDR3 is 16 amino acids. V was pared by 4 bases and J by 8 bases, with 12 bases of the junction left unmatched. CDR3 DNA: TGTGCCAGCAGTTCACCCTTCCTAGCGGGAGTCACTACGCAGTATTTT. Translating it yields CASSSPFLAGVTTQYF.

This clonotype was seen only a few times. The chain recombines TRBV5-5 with TRBJ2-7; the D gene is possibly TRBD2 (6 bases). CDR1 SGHKS and CDR2 YYEKEE come from the germline V gene (reference sequence). Trimming took off 1 base at V and 1 base at J, with 9 bases between the two ends. The CDR3 length is 14 residues. CDR3 DNA sequence: TGTGCCAGCAGCTTGTGGCGGGGATCCTACGAGCAGTACTTC. Protein: CASSLWRGSYEQYF.

Ten or more counts support this clonotype. This chain uses TRBV11-3 with TRBJ2-2; D perhaps matches TRBD2 (5 bases). V was shortened by 6 bases and J by 6 bases, with 11 bases between the two germline ends. CDR1 SGHNT and CDR2 YENEEA come from the germline V gene. The length of the CDR3 is 13 residues. Here the CDR3 DNA reads TGTGCCAGCAGTTCCGGGAAAGCCGGGGAGCTGTTTTTT. This sequence encodes CASSSGKAGELFF.

The gene calls are TRBV5-1 and TRBJ2-2, with 7 bases identical to TRBD1. The trim removed 4 bases at V and 2 bases at J, leaving 5 bases unmatched. Germline CDR1 and CDR2: SGHRS and YFSETQ. The CDR3 sequence is 15 residues long. CDR3 residues: CASSPRQGNTGELFF. The CDR3, as DNA: TGCGCCAGCAGCCCCAGACAGGGAAACACCGGGGAGCTGTTTTTT.

This clonotype showed up many times. The V gene is TRBV11-2, the J gene TRBJ2-5, with D unclear. In germline, CDR1 is SGHAT, CDR2 FQNNGV. Trimming pared 0 bases from V and 4 bases from J, leaving 3 bases between. CDR3 length: 12 amino acids. The CDR3 region is CASSLDRETQYF. In DNA form, the CDR3 reads TGTGCCAGCAGCTTAGATCGAGAGACCCAGTACTTC.

This clonotype was recorded many times. V and J are TRBV5-5 and TRBJ2-3; D is perhaps TRBD1 or TRBD2 (6 bases each). The CDR3 totals 14 residues. The V gene's germline CDR1 is SGHKS and CDR2 YYEKEE (reference sequence). V was clipped by 7 bases and J by 3 bases, with 15 bases between them. The CDR3 loop reads CASLLGGSTDTQYF. The CDR3 DNA reads as TGTGCCAGCTTGTTGGGGGGCTCGACAGATACGCAGTATTTT.

This clonotype turned up a few times. For the CDR3, the DNA is TGTGCCAGTAGTACACAGGGGGTCGGCGGACGGAATGAGCAGTTCTTC. The encoded protein is CASSTQGVGGRNEQFF. The chain carries TRBV19 and TRBJ2-1; TRBD1 aligns across 8 bases. Germline V gene data show CDR1 as LNHDA and CDR2 as SQIVND (reference sequence). The length of the CDR3 is 16 residues. Losses at the gene ends were 4 bases for V and 7 bases for J; bases not matched to a gene: 12.

V and J are TRBV6-5 and TRBJ2-7; 7 bases map to TRBD1. J gave up 6 bases and V 3 bases, and 11 bases lay outside the gene matches. The CDR3 is 15 residues long. Looked up from germline, CDR1 is MNHEY and CDR2 is SVGAGI. This chain's CDR3 is CASSYSDRDRGEQYF. DNA for the CDR3: TGTGCCAGCAGTTATTCCGACAGGGACCGAGGCGAGCAGTACTTC.

This clonotype was picked up many times. The chain is built from TRBV15 and TRBJ2-3; possibly TRBD2 for D (5 bases). Per the germline V gene, CDR1 is LNHNV and CDR2 is YYDKDF (reference sequence). Trimming shortened V by 1 base and J by 1 base, and 12 bases separated the two germline ends. There are 16 residues in the CDR3. The DNA of the CDR3 is TGTGCCACCAGCAGAGTAATCCAACTAGGCACAGATACGCAGTATTTT. This gives the protein CATSRVIQLGTDTQYF.